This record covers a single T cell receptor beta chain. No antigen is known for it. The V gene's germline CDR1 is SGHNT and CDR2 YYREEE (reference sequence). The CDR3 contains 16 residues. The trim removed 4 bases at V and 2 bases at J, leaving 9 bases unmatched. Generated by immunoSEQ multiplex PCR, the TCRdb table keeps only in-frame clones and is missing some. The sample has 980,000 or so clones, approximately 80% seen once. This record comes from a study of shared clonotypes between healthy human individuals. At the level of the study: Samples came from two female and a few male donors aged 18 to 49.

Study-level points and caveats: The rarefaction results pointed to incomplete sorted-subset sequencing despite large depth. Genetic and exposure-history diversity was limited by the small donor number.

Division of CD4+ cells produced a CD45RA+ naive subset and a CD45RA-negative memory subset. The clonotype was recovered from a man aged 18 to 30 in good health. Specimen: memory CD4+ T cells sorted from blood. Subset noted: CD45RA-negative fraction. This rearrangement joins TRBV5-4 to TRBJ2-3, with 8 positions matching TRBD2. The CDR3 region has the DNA TGTGCCAGCAGCGTAGCCGGGACTAGAAACACAGATACGCAGTATTTT. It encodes CASSVAGTRNTDTQYF.